The 12 T cell receptor beta chains given below trace back to one sample, sequenced in a study of CD8 T cells in ankylosing spondylitis. TCRdb recomputed calls from the 5' RACE reads with MiXCR, one row per CDR3 protein. The sample holds about 270,000 distinct CDR3 sequences, roughly 32% seen once. Sequenced: blood, either unsorted or a sorted T cell fraction (not recorded which). These receptors originate from a male donor with ankylosing spondylitis or in good health (not recorded which).

This clonotype was detected a few times. The chain couples TRBV5-1 to TRBJ1-3; possible D gene TRBD1, 5 bases. V lost 0 bases to trimming and J lost 2 bases, with 12 bases between them. The CDR3 has 16 amino acids. Germline V gene lookup returns CDR1 SGHRS and CDR2 YFSETQ. The CDR3 is CASSLAMGEAGNTIYF. The CDR3 coding sequence is TGCGCCAGCAGCTTGGCCATGGGGGAAGCTGGAAACACCATATATTTT.

This chain joins TRBV12-3 or TRBV12-4 and TRBJ2-3, with TRBD2 as a possible D gene (6 bases). V shed 10 bases and J shed 4 bases, with 18 bases lying between them. The CDR3 contains 14 residues. The CDR3 coding sequence is TGTGCCATCCTCGGGGGTGTTCCCCCAGATACGCAGTATTTT. Its translation is CAILGGVPPDTQYF.

This clonotype was detected a few times. The rearrangement uses TRBV5-1 and TRBJ2-1; 9 positions agree with TRBD1. Germline trimming cut 4 bases from V and 9 bases from J; bases unmatched to any gene: 11. The CDR3 extends over 15 amino acids. Germline assignment: CDR1 SGHRS and CDR2 YFSETQ. CDR3 amino acids: CASSGDRASRGEQFF. DNA for the CDR3: TGCGCCAGCAGCGGGGACAGGGCCTCGAGAGGTGAGCAGTTCTTC.

The J gene is TRBJ2-3, the V gene TRBV6-4; 7 bases agree with TRBD1. This CDR3 is 15 amino acids long. J gave up 6 bases and V 6 bases, and 12 bases lay outside the gene matches. Germline V lookup: CDR1 MRHNA, CDR2 SNTAGT. The CDR3 sequence: CASSLTGLPPDTQYF. In DNA, the CDR3 is TGTGCCAGCAGCTTGACAGGGCTTCCTCCGGATACGCAGTATTTT.

The chain joins TRBV29-1 to TRBJ2-7, with D perhaps matching TRBD1 (6 bases). Germline V CDR1 and CDR2: SQVTM, ANQGSEA. This CDR3 comprises 14 residues. Trimming left V 1 base short and J 3 bases short, with 13 bases between. CDR3 sequence reads: CSVEVLGRGYEQYF. For the CDR3, the DNA is TGCAGCGTTGAAGTGTTAGGCAGGGGCTACGAGCAGTACTTC.

The CDR3 loop is CSATHGTGVYEQYF. CDR3 nucleotides: TGCAGTGCCACGCACGGGACAGGGGTCTACGAGCAGTACTTC. The rearrangement links TRBV20-1 to TRBJ2-7, with 10 bases aligning to TRBD1. V was clipped by 6 bases and J by 3 bases; unmatched bases: 8. The germline CDR1 and CDR2 sequences are DFQATT and SNEGSKA (reference sequence). This CDR3 spans 14 amino acids.

This clonotype was recorded a few times. The chain links TRBV29-1 to TRBJ1-2; the D is unclear. The CDR3 has 13 residues. V lost 3 bases to trimming and J lost 4 bases, with 12 bases between them. From germline, CDR1 is SQVTM and CDR2 ANQGSEA. The CDR3: CSVESAVGYGYTF. CDR3 bases: TGCAGCGTTGAGTCCGCGGTTGGCTATGGCTACACCTTC.

This chain links TRBV27 with TRBJ2-7; D uncertain. V lost 6 bases and J 0 bases, leaving 12 bases between the germline ends. The CDR3 consists of 14 residues. The germline gives CDR1 MNHEY, CDR2 SMNVEV (reference sequence). DNA for the CDR3: TGTGCCAGCAGACGACGGGCGAGCTCCTACGAGCAGTACTTC. Protein product: CASRRRASSYEQYF.

V and J are TRBV5-5 and TRBJ2-5; tentatively, D is TRBD1 or TRBD2 (6 bases each). V lost 0 bases and J 5 bases, leaving 14 bases between the germline ends. The CDR3 runs 15 residues. Germline CDR1 and CDR2: SGHKS and YYEKEE (reference sequence). The CDR3 sequence: CASSLATGRMETQYF. CDR3 bases: TGTGCCAGCAGCTTGGCAACAGGGAGGATGGAGACCCAGTACTTC.

This clonotype turned up a few times. The chain combines TRBV20-1 with TRBJ2-7, with TRBD1 as a possible D gene (6 bases). V shed 3 bases and J shed 2 bases, with 17 bases lying between them. The CDR3 has 15 residues. Germline V gene lookup returns CDR1 DFQATT and CDR2 SNEGSKA (reference sequence). The CDR3: CSARAVDRTAYEQYF. Here the CDR3 DNA reads TGCAGTGCTAGGGCCGTGGACAGAACCGCCTACGAGCAGTACTTC.

The chain employs TRBV20-1 and TRBJ1-2; 10 bases fit TRBD1. CDR3 length: 14 amino acids. CDR1 DFQATT and CDR2 SNEGSKA come from the germline V gene (reference sequence). CDR3 protein: CRPTGTGDFYGYTF. The CDR3 DNA reads as TGCAGACCTACCGGGACAGGGGACTTCTATGGCTACACCTTC.

This clonotype was picked up a small number of times. V gene TRBV20-1 combines with J gene TRBJ2-1; 9 positions agree with TRBD2. Germline assignment: CDR1 DFQATT and CDR2 SNEGSKA (reference sequence). The CDR3 extends over 14 amino acids. With 1 base clipped from V and 7 bases from J, the junction kept 5 bases outside the gene matches. This CDR3 reads CSARGGGGNNEQFF. For the CDR3, the DNA is TGCAGTGCTAGAGGCGGGGGGGGTAATAATGAGCAGTTCTTC.